One sample yielded the 7 T cell receptor beta chains listed below, sequenced in a study of identical twins. TCRdb processed the 5' RACE reads anew with MiXCR; each CDR3 protein has one entry. The sample includes roughly 200,000 distinct CDR3 sequences, under 10% of them seen just once. The sample was also reused in another study, on yellow fever vaccine responses in identical twins.

Sequenced: memory (CD45RO+) T cells sorted from blood. The receptor source for this set is a woman between 18 and 30 years old in good health.

This clonotype was counted ten times or more. The V and J genes are TRBV20-1 and TRBJ2-7; no clear D. CDR3 length equals 13 residues. The germline V and J ends were trimmed by 1 base and 3 bases, with 10 bases remaining between them. CDR1 is DFQATT and CDR2 is SNEGSKA in the germline V gene (reference sequence). The CDR3 spells CSARGGIGYEQYF. The DNA of the CDR3 is TGCAGTGCTAGAGGGGGAATAGGCTACGAGCAGTACTTC.

This clonotype was found a few times. The chain links TRBV3-1 to TRBJ2-7; 7 bases fit TRBD2. Trimming at V came to 0 bases and at J to 4 bases, leaving 9 bases not matched to a gene. The CDR3 loop spans 16 amino acids. Germline V gene sequence: CDR1 LGHDT, CDR2 YNNKEL (reference sequence). The DNA for the CDR3 is TGTGCCAGCAGCCAAGATTGGGCGGGAGTAACTTACGAGCAGTACTTC. Translating gives CASSQDWAGVTYEQYF.

This clonotype was seen ten or more times. The chain joins TRBV10-3 to TRBJ2-4; 9 bases are shared with TRBD1. J was trimmed by 4 bases and V by 4 bases; bases with no gene match: 5. Germline CDR1 reads ENHRY; CDR2 reads SYGVKD. This CDR3 has 15 amino acids. The CDR3: CAISGQGEDKNIQYF. As DNA, the CDR3 is TGTGCCATCAGTGGACAGGGGGAGGATAAAAACATTCAGTACTTC.

This clonotype was seen many times. The chain joins TRBV7-2 to TRBJ2-2; tentative D call: TRBD2 (5 bases). This CDR3 is built from 14 residues. From germline, CDR1 is SGHTA and CDR2 FQGNSA. Trimming took 4 bases from V and 7 from J, leaving 13 bases between them. The chain's CDR3 is CASSSFRGSGELFF. In DNA, the CDR3 is TGTGCCAGCAGCTCATTCCGGGGAAGCGGGGAGCTGTTTTTT.

This clonotype was seen more than once but under ten times. The chain combines TRBV19 with TRBJ1-2; D gene unclear. V was cut by 2 bases and J by 2 bases, with 12 bases left in between. Per the germline V gene, CDR1 is LNHDA and CDR2 is SQIVND (reference sequence). There are 15 residues in the CDR3. Here the CDR3 DNA reads TGTGCCAGTAGTATACTTGGAGGGCCCAACTATGGCTACACCTTC. Translated, it gives CASSILGGPNYGYTF.

This clonotype has at least ten counts. The rearrangement links TRBV4-1 to TRBJ2-3, with 15 bases that match TRBD2. The CDR3 has 20 amino acids. Per germline, CDR1 MGHRA and CDR2 YSYEKL. Trimming took 5 bases from V and 2 from J; bases not matched to a gene: 14. The CDR3 DNA reads TGCGCCAGCAGCAGGTCCGGACTAGCGGGAGGGCCGGGGGACACAGATACGCAGTATTTT. Protein: CASSRSGLAGGPGDTDTQYF.

This clonotype occurred many times. The chain employs TRBV6-7 and TRBJ2-7; 8 nucleotides agree with TRBD2. TRBV6-7 is given ORF status, its function remaining uncertain. CDR3 size: 14 residues. Germline trimming cut 11 bases from V and 2 bases from J; bases unmatched to any gene: 11. In DNA form, the CDR3 reads TGTGCCGGCCAGGAAGCGGGGGTCACCTACGAGCAGTACTTC. Residues: CAGQEAGVTYEQYF.